This T cell receptor (beta chain) was sequenced in a study of monozygotic twins with inflammatory bowel disease. Overall study findings and caveats: Ultimately, a single strong signal or clonotype associated with IBD was not supported. Concordant and discordant twins showed no difference in repertoire similarity, possibly from limited power. Healthy co-twins exceeded IBD patients in TCRbeta diversity as measured by inverse Simpson.

Remarks on this clonotype: Its antigen is currently unknown.

CDR3 length equals 15 residues. Per the germline V gene, CDR1 is LNHDA and CDR2 is SQIVND (reference sequence). No sorting of T cells preceded isolation of total RNA from whole blood. TCRdb reanalyzed the 5' RACE reads and collapses them to one entry per CDR3 protein, without DNA. The listing records some 150,000 distinct CDR3 sequences. The chain carries TRBV19 and TRBJ2-1; lacking DNA, the TRBD1 call made by TCRdb goes unchecked. The receptor was derived from a human donor with ulcerative colitis or Crohn's disease, or a healthy co-twin of an affected twin (not recorded which). The source material was blood. CDR3: CASSIAGGRFYEQFF.